The 9 T cell receptor beta chains in this list originate from one sample, sequenced in a study of blood T cell repertoires in COVID-19. Using immunoSEQ multiplex PCR, the repertoire was profiled, and TCRdb retains in-frame clones only, with some absent. The table records approximately 340,000 clones, roughly 87% of them present only once. The source material was peripheral blood. The receptors here all came from a man in his thirties or forties with COVID-19, enrolled during active disease.

This chain connects TRBV5-4 to TRBJ1-1; 9 bases match TRBD1. CDR1 and CDR2 from the germline V gene are SGHNT and YYREEE (reference sequence). The CDR3 length is 16 residues. V lost 4 bases and J lost 3; bases outside the gene matches: 10. CDR3 loop: CASSLKGDRDDTEAFF. The CDR3, as DNA: TGTGCCAGCAGCCTTAAAGGGGACAGGGATGACACTGAAGCTTTCTTT.

This rearrangement joins TRBV27 to TRBJ1-5; D is uncertain. Deletions cut 5 bases from V and 0 bases from J, with 8 bases between. Germline lookup yields CDR1 MNHEY and CDR2 SMNVEV (reference sequence). This CDR3 is built from 14 residues. CDR3 amino acids: CASSPDISNQPQHF. CDR3 nucleotide sequence: TGTGCCAGCAGTCCCGACATTAGCAATCAGCCCCAGCATTTT.

The rearrangement joins TRBV3-1 (or the pseudogene TRBV3-2) to TRBJ1-2, with 7 bases fitting TRBD1. The trim removed 3 bases at V and 4 bases at J, leaving 8 bases unmatched. The CDR3 loop spans 15 amino acids. Looked up from germline, CDR1 is LGHDT and CDR2 is YNNKEL (reference sequence). The CDR3 region is CASSQTGISGYGYTF. The CDR3, as DNA: TGTGCCAGCAGCCAGACAGGGATTTCGGGCTATGGCTACACCTTC.

This chain joins TRBV3-1 (or the pseudogene TRBV3-2) and TRBJ1-1, with 8 bases that match TRBD1. V was pared by 0 bases and J by 11 bases, with 8 bases of the junction left unmatched. In germline, CDR1 is LGHDT, CDR2 YNNKEL (reference sequence). The CDR3 is made up of 14 amino acids. The CDR3 DNA sequence: TGTGCCAGCAGCCAAGACGCAGGGGGCGCGGCCGCTTTCTTT. Its translation: CASSQDAGGAAAFF.

This chain uses TRBV11-3 with TRBJ1-1; D is perhaps TRBD1 (6 bases). Trimming pared 6 bases from V and 4 bases from J, leaving 12 bases between. The germline V gene encodes CDR1 SGHNT and CDR2 YENEEA. The CDR3 runs 13 residues. The CDR3 nucleotides are TGTGCCAGCAGTCGACAGGTAACCACTGAAGCTTTCTTT. Amino acid sequence: CASSRQVTTEAFF.

The V and J genes are TRBV9 and TRBJ1-2; 11 nucleotides line up with TRBD1. The CDR3 has 15 amino acids. Germline trimming cut 2 bases from V and 4 bases from J; bases unmatched to any gene: 4. Germline V gene sequence: CDR1 SGDLS, CDR2 YYNGEE. The chain's CDR3 is CASSVTGQGVYGYTF. CDR3 in DNA: TGTGCCAGCAGCGTGACGGGACAGGGGGTCTATGGCTACACCTTC.

The chain recombines TRBV19 with TRBJ1-5; D gene uncertain. The V gene lost 3 bases and the J gene lost 0 bases, with 12 bases spanning the gap. CDR1 and CDR2 from the germline V gene are LNHDA and SQIVND (reference sequence). The CDR3 is made up of 16 amino acids. CDR3 in DNA: TGTGCCAGTAGTATTCGCGGGCTCTATAGCAATCAGCCCCAGCATTTT. Encoded protein: CASSIRGLYSNQPQHF.

V usage is TRBV3-1 (or the pseudogene TRBV3-2) and J usage is TRBJ2-3; 8 nucleotides align to TRBD2. Losses at the gene ends were 0 bases for V and 4 bases for J; bases not matched to a gene: 6. CDR1 is LGHDT and CDR2 is YNNKEL in the germline V gene (reference sequence). The CDR3 totals 16 residues. In nucleotides, the CDR3 is TGTGCCAGCAGCCAAGATCCGGCGGGAGGAGCAGATACGCAGTATTTT. Its protein is CASSQDPAGGADTQYF.

The chain has TRBV5-1 and TRBJ2-5, with 7 nucleotides matching TRBD1. The CDR3 runs to 16 residues. V lost 6 bases and J lost 1; bases outside the gene matches: 12. From germline, CDR1 is SGHRS and CDR2 YFSETQ. CDR3 sequence (DNA): TGCGCCAGCACCCCACTAGGGGGCCATCTCCAAGAGACCCAGTACTTC. It specifies CASTPLGGHLQETQYF.